The 9 T cell receptor beta chains presented below share a single source sample, sequenced in a study of vaccination and CD4 T cells after COVID-19. These receptors have no identified antigens. Treatment: roughly 10-day PBMC culture with coronavirus spike peptide pools or control peptides (ViraFEST assay). The Oncomine TCR Beta short-read assay was what sequenced the DNA obtained from cultured CD4+ T cells. TCRdb analysed the PCR reads with MiXCR anew, one entry per CDR3 protein. The sample contains about 21,000 distinct CDR3 sequences, over 60% of which appear only once. The sequencing input was CD4+ T cells from blood, cultured in vitro. These receptors originate from a human donor who had recovered from COVID-19.

The chain recombines TRBV6-1 with TRBJ1-5; possible D gene TRBD1, 5 bases. There are 16 residues in the CDR3. The germline gives CDR1 MNHNS, CDR2 SASEGT. Between the trimmed V and J ends, which lost 7 bases and 1 base, there was a span of 17 bases. CDR3 coding DNA: TGTGCCAGCACCCCGGGGGGGACCCGGAGCAATCAGCCCCAGCATTTT. It yields the protein CASTPGGTRSNQPQHF.

V usage is TRBV6-1 and J usage is TRBJ2-2; TRBD2 aligns across 9 bases. This CDR3 spans 16 amino acids. CDR1 is MNHNS and CDR2 is SASEGT in the germline V gene. V lost 7 bases and J lost 4; bases outside the gene matches: 10. CDR3 sequence reads: CASINSGRGSTGELFF. The DNA for the CDR3 is TGTGCCAGCATTAATAGCGGGAGAGGAAGCACCGGGGAGCTGTTTTTT.

This clonotype was detected a few times. CDR3 residues: CSAKSSVGGETQYF. The CDR3 DNA sequence: TGCAGTGCTAAGTCTAGCGTGGGGGGGGAGACCCAGTACTTC. The chain uses TRBV20-1 and TRBJ2-5; TRBD2 matches at 7 bases. The CDR3 loop spans 14 amino acids. CDR1 is DFQATT and CDR2 is SNEGSKA in the germline V gene (reference sequence). Trimming removed 4 bases from V and 5 bases from J; junction bases left unmatched: 10.

The chain combines TRBV27 with TRBJ2-3, with D tentatively TRBD2 (5 bases). CDR1 is MNHEY and CDR2 is SMNVEV in the germline V gene (reference sequence). The CDR3 covers 15 residues. V dropped 6 bases and J dropped 5 bases, with 18 bases sitting between them. CDR3 residues: CASSSPQRVQDTQYF. The CDR3 DNA reads TGTGCCAGCAGCTCCCCTCAGAGGGTACAAGATACGCAGTATTTT.

The chain is built from TRBV15 and TRBJ1-1, with D possibly matching TRBD1 (6 bases). CDR3 length: 15 residues. Germline lookup yields CDR1 LNHNV and CDR2 YYDKDF (reference sequence). V shed 1 base and J shed 8 bases, with 17 bases lying between them. CDR3 nucleotides: TGTGCCACCAGCAGAGGTAGGGCAGGGGCTACAGAAGCTTTCTTT. Residues: CATSRGRAGATEAFF.

The chain links TRBV4-1 to TRBJ2-7; 10 bases are shared with TRBD1. The CDR3 has 15 residues. Germline V gene lookup returns CDR1 MGHRA and CDR2 YSYEKL. J lost 2 bases, V lost 0 bases, and 1 base had no gene match. CDR3 DNA: TGCGCCAGCAGCCAAGATGGACAGGGGGCCTACGAGCAGTACTTC. Its translation is CASSQDGQGAYEQYF.

The genes are TRBV2 and TRBJ2-3; D tentatively reads TRBD1 or TRBD2 (5 bases each). The CDR3 extends over 15 amino acids. Per germline, CDR1 SNHLY and CDR2 FYNNEI. The V end was cut by 1 base, the J end by 0 bases, with 8 bases between. The CDR3 DNA reads as TGTGCCAGCAGTGAAGGAGGGGCTAGCACAGATACGCAGTATTTT. Residues: CASSEGGASTDTQYF.

This clonotype was seen once. V is TRBV5-6 and J is TRBJ2-2; 9 bases align to TRBD2. The CDR3 consists of 18 residues. V trimming: 0 bases; J trimming: 5 bases; junction bases outside the gene matches: 11. The germline V gene has CDR1 SGHDT and CDR2 YYEEEE. CDR3 coding DNA: TGTGCCAGCAGCTTGGATTTTAGTAGCGGGAGTGGGACCGGGGAGCTGTTTTTT. Residues: CASSLDFSSGSGTGELFF.

This clonotype was seen a single time. V and J are TRBV18 and TRBJ1-2; perhaps TRBD1 as D (6 bases). Germline V lookup: CDR1 KGHSH, CDR2 LQKENI. This CDR3 is 15 amino acids long. Trimming shortened V by 3 bases and J by 6 bases, and 17 bases separated the two germline ends. The CDR3 bases are TGTGCCAGCTCACCCGGGCCACAGGGTTACAATGGCTACACCTTC. Its translation: CASSPGPQGYNGYTF.